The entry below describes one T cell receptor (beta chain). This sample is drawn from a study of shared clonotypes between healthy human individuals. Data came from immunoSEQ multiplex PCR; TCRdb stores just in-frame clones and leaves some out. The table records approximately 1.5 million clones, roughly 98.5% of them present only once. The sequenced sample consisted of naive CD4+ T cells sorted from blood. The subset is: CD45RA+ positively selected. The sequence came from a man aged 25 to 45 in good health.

The CDR3 sequence: CASSVGTGRANTGELFF. CDR3 DNA: TGTGCCAGCAGCGTAGGGACGGGGCGCGCGAACACCGGGGAGCTGTTTTTT. The chain employs TRBV9 and TRBJ2-2; D assignment may be TRBD1 or TRBD2 (5 bases each). CDR3 length: 17 residues. Deletions cut 0 bases from V and 0 bases from J, with 12 bases between. Germline V gene sequence: CDR1 SGDLS, CDR2 YYNGEE.